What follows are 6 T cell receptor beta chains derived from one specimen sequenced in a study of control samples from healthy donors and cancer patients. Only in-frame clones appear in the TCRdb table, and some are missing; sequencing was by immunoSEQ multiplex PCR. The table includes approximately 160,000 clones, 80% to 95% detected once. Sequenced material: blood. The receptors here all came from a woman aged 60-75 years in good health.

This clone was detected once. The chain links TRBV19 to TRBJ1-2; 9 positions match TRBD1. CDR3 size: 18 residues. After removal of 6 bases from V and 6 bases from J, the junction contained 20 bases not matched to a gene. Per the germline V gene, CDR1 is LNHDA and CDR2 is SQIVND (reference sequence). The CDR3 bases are TGTGCCAGTAGCAGCTCAATAGGTCCGGGACAGGGACCGAATGGCTACACCTTC. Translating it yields CASSSSIGPGQGPNGYTF.

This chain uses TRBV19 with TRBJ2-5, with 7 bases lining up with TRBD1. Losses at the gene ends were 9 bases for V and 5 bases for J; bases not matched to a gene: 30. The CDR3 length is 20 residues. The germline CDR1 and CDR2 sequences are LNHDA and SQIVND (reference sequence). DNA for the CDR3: TGTGCCAGGCCAGGAAAAGCTAGAACGACAGGGTCCTTAGGGTGGGAGACCCAGTACTTC. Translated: CARPGKARTTGSLGWETQYF.

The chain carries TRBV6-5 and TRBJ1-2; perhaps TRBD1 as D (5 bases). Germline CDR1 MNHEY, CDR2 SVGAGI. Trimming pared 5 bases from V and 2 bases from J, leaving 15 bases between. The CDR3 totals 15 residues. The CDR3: CASSTGVQANYGYTF. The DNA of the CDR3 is TGTGCCAGCAGTACGGGGGTACAGGCGAACTATGGCTACACCTTC.

CDR3 DNA: TGTGCCAGTCATTACAGGAATGCTAATGAAAAACTGTTTTTT. Its translation: CASHYRNANEKLFF. V gene TRBV19 combines with J gene TRBJ1-4; D is possibly TRBD1 (5 bases). Germline-derived CDR1 and CDR2 are LNHDA and SQIVND (reference sequence). This CDR3 spans 14 amino acids. V lost 8 bases, J lost 3 bases, and 13 bases lay in between.

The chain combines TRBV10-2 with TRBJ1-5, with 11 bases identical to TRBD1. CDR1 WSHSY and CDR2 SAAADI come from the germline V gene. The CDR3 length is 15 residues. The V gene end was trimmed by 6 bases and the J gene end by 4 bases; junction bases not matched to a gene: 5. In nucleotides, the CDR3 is TGCGCCAGCAGCAGAGGACAGGGGGCTAATCAGCCCCAGCATTTT. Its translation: CASSRGQGANQPQHF.

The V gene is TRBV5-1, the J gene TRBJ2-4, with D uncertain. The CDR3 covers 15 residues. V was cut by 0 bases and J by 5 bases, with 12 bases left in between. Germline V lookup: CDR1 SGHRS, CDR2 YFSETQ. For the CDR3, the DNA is TGCGCCAGCAGCTTGGGGGGTCGAAACGAAAACATTCAGTACTTC. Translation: CASSLGGRNENIQYF.